One and the same sample provided the 25 T cell receptor beta chains below, sequenced in a study of blood T cells in healthy people across ages. A second PCR of about 7 to 12 cycles used a sample-barcoded 5' primer and a J-beta primer mix. One entry per CDR3 protein, called by TCRdb with MiXCR from the 5' RACE reads. The profile shows about 640,000 distinct CDR3 sequences, about 30% of them singletons. Source material: blood. The receptors originated from a woman older than 75 in good health.

Regarding this clonotype: Its ends do not fully match the called genes, so a read error is possible. The chain couples TRBV18 to TRBJ2-1, with D possibly matching TRBD2 (5 bases). Germline values: CDR1 KGHSH, CDR2 LQKENI. CDR3 length equals 16 residues. CDR3 nucleotide sequence: TGTACCAGCTCACTACGGGGTTGGGAGACCTACAATGAGCAGTTCTTC. Its protein product is CTSSLRGWETYNEQFF. The variable domain in full, with the rest retrieved from reference TRBV18 and TRBJ2-1, is NAGVMQNPRHLVRRRGQEARLRCSPMKGHSHVYWYRQLPEEGLKFMVYLQKENIIDESGMPKERFSAEFPKEGPSILRIQQVVRGDSAAYFCTSSLRGWETYNEQFFGPGTRLTVL.

The sample holds a few counts of this clonotype. A much larger clone is a single base away; this may be a read error. In DNA form, the CDR3 reads TGTGCCAGCAGTTACTCCGGGACAGGGTGCGGCGAGCAGTACTTC. It translates to CASSYSGTGCGEQYF. The V gene is TRBV6-2 or TRBV6-3, the J gene TRBJ2-7; TRBD1 aligns across 9 bases. CDR3 length: 15 residues. V was pared by 0 bases and J by 6 bases, with 6 bases of the junction left unmatched. CDR1 is MNHEY and CDR2 is SVGEGT in the germline V gene.

This clonotype occurred many times. At one end, the junction sequence differs from germline, possibly due to a read error. The V call is TRBV7-7, the J call TRBJ2-1; TRBD1 agrees at 9 bases. This CDR3 is built from 15 residues. Germline V gives CDR1 SSHAT, CDR2 FNYEAQ (reference sequence). The CDR3 sequence is CASSLTGGQGNEQFF. The CDR3 bases are TGTGCTAGCAGCTTAACAGGGGGACAGGGCAATGAGCAGTTCTTC.

This clonotype showed up many times. The V call is TRBV7-3, the J call TRBJ2-5, with TRBD2 as a possible D gene (5 bases). Germline lookup yields CDR1 SGHTA and CDR2 FQGTGA. Between the trimmed V and J ends, which lost 3 bases and 1 base, there was a span of 9 bases. This CDR3 comprises 14 residues. In DNA, the CDR3 is TGTGCCAGCAGCTTGGAGGCCTTCCAAGAGACCCAGTACTTC. Translating gives CASSLEAFQETQYF.

The rearrangement joins TRBV7-9 to TRBJ1-1; tentatively, D is TRBD1 (5 bases). The V gene lost 5 bases and the J gene lost 1 base, with 17 bases spanning the gap. Germline assignment: CDR1 SEHNR and CDR2 FQNEAQ (reference sequence). The CDR3 is 16 amino acids. The chain's CDR3 is CASSAAVGAENTEAFF. The CDR3 DNA sequence: TGTGCCAGCAGCGCGGCCGTTGGGGCGGAGAACACTGAAGCTTTCTTT.

The rearrangement joins TRBV29-1 to TRBJ1-1, with a weak D call TRBD1 (6 bases). The CDR3 runs to 13 residues. V was pared by 7 bases and J by 5 bases, with 17 bases between. Looked up from germline, CDR1 is SQVTM and CDR2 is ANQGSEA. DNA of the CDR3: TGCAGCGCGACGACAGGCTCGCGGACTGAAGCTTTCTTT. Translation gives CSATTGSRTEAFF.

This clonotype was observed at least ten times. The chain employs TRBV7-2 and TRBJ2-5, with 15 bases that match TRBD2. Trimming took 5 bases from V and 4 from J; bases not matched to a gene: 2. CDR1 and CDR2 (germline): SGHTA, FQGNSA. CDR3 size: 15 residues. The CDR3: CASSAGLAGGETQYF. CDR3 DNA sequence: TGTGCCAGCAGCGCGGGACTAGCGGGGGGAGAGACCCAGTACTTC. Full variable domain (remainder filled in from reference TRBV7-2 and TRBJ2-5): GAGVSQSPSNKVTEKGKDVELRCDPISGHTALYWYRQSLGQGLEFLIYFQGNSAPDKSGLPSDRFSAERTGGSVSTLTIQRTQQEDSAVYLCASSAGLAGGETQYFGPGTRLLVL.

This clonotype has a count of ten or more. The CDR3 nucleotides read TGCAGCTTCGACAGCCTGAATGAGCAGTTCTTC. It specifies CSFDSLNEQFF. The gene calls are TRBV29-1 and TRBJ2-1; weak D call: TRBD1 (5 bases). The length of the CDR3 is 11 residues. The V end was cut by 8 bases, the J end by 7 bases, with 12 bases between. Germline V gene data show CDR1 as SQVTM and CDR2 as ANQGSEA.

This clonotype was seen a handful of times. One end of the junction fails to match germline, which may point to a read error. This sequence joins TRBV5-6 and TRBJ2-3, with 7 bases identical to TRBD2. The length of the CDR3 is 15 residues. Germline lookup yields CDR1 SGHDT and CDR2 YYEEEE. CDR3 DNA: TGTGCCCGCAGCCTGGGCGGCGGGGGTACAGATACGCAGTATTTT. It codes for CARSLGGGGTDTQYF.

There are many counts of this clonotype. V usage is TRBV7-2 and J usage is TRBJ2-3, with D uncertain. The germline V gene encodes CDR1 SGHTA and CDR2 FQGNSA. The CDR3 spans 16 residues. V lost 1 base to trimming and J lost 0 bases, with 11 bases between them. Here the CDR3 reads CASSLGRRMSTDTQYF. CDR3 nucleotides: TGTGCCAGCAGCTTAGGCCGTCGTATGAGCACAGATACGCAGTATTTT.

In the case of this clonotype: A much larger clone differs by one base, so this may be a read error. V and J are TRBV3-1 and TRBJ2-1; D tentatively fits TRBD1 or TRBD2 (6 bases each). The V end was cut by 4 bases, the J end by 4 bases, with 23 bases between. The CDR3 loop spans 18 amino acids. Germline V gene data show CDR1 as LGHDT and CDR2 as YNNKEL (reference sequence). The CDR3 DNA sequence: TGTGCCAGCAGCCCCATCGGGAGCAGGGGACTTTTGTACAATGAGCAGTTCTTC. This sequence encodes CASSPIGSRGLLYNEQFF.

This clonotype was observed a single time. Just one base apart from a much larger clone, this may be a read error. The chain joins TRBV27 to TRBJ1-2; 8 nucleotides line up with TRBD1. This CDR3 contains 13 residues. Trimming cost V 6 bases and J 8 bases; bases outside gene matches: 8. Germline V gene sequence: CDR1 MNHEY, CDR2 SMNVEV (reference sequence). The DNA for the CDR3 is TGTGCCAGCAGGAGACAGGGGCGTCAGGGCTACACCTTC. Its protein is CASRRQGRQGYTF.

This clonotype occurred many times. The chain uses TRBV7-9 and TRBJ2-5, with 12 bases aligning to TRBD1. The CDR3 is 14 residues long. Germline CDR1 and CDR2: SEHNR and FQNEAQ (reference sequence). The ends lost 4 bases at V and 12 bases at J; junction bases unmatched: 9. The CDR3 bases are TGTGCCAGCAGCTATGGACCGGGACAGGGGGCGGAGTACTTC. This codes for CASSYGPGQGAEYF.

This clonotype was picked up a small number of times. Just one base apart from a much larger clone, this may be a read error. The gene calls are TRBV7-9 and TRBJ2-7; D is uncertain. The CDR3 has 13 amino acids. Trimming pared 9 bases from V and 3 bases from J, leaving 15 bases between. Per the germline V gene, CDR1 is SEHNR and CDR2 is FQNEAQ (reference sequence). The DNA of the CDR3 is TGTGCCAGGCGAGAATTGACCGACTACGAGCAGTACTTC. Its translation: CARRELTDYEQYF.

In its sample, this clonotype was seen a few times. J is TRBJ1-1 and V is TRBV5-1; a weak D match, TRBD1 (5 bases). CDR1 is SGHRS and CDR2 is YFSETQ in the germline V gene. V lost 0 bases and J lost 10, with 19 bases in between. The CDR3 consists of 15 residues. The CDR3 region has the DNA TGCGCCAGCAGCTTGGAGGGGCCAGGTATCGTTGGAGCTTTCTTT. It specifies CASSLEGPGIVGAFF.

The rearrangement uses TRBV15 and TRBJ1-3, with no clear D. Trimming stripped 6 bases from V and 4 bases from J, with 10 bases between. The CDR3 is 13 residues long. CDR1 is LNHNV, CDR2 YYDKDF, per germline (reference sequence). The CDR3 sequence: CATSPHQGNTIYF. The CDR3 region has the DNA TGTGCCACCAGTCCCCACCAGGGAAACACCATATATTTT.

This clonotype was counted ten times or more. The gene calls are TRBV7-2 and TRBJ2-5; tentatively, D is TRBD1 or TRBD2 (6 bases each). V lost 6 bases and J 4 bases, leaving 18 bases between the germline ends. There are 15 residues in the CDR3. The germline V gene encodes CDR1 SGHTA and CDR2 FQGNSA. This CDR3 is CASSGFGGLGETQYF. In DNA form, the CDR3 reads TGTGCCAGCAGTGGATTCGGGGGCCTCGGAGAGACCCAGTACTTC.

This clonotype was found a few times. The chain links TRBV10-3 to TRBJ2-2; D gene unclear. The V gene lost 3 bases and the J gene lost 5 bases, with 10 bases spanning the gap. The CDR3 extends over 14 amino acids. Germline loops: CDR1 ENHRY, CDR2 SYGVKD. CDR3 sequence (DNA): TGTGCCATCAGTGAAACAGATCAGACCGGGGAGCTGTTTTTT. Its translation is CAISETDQTGELFF.

This clonotype was detected many times. The chain links TRBV5-6 to TRBJ2-3, with D possibly being TRBD2 (5 bases). CDR3 length: 12 residues. Trimming removed 1 base from V and 9 bases from J, with 9 bases in between. CDR1 and CDR2 (germline): SGHDT, YYEEEE. The CDR3 nucleotides are TGTGCCAGCAGCTTGAGACTAAACACGCAGTATTTT. Protein: CASSLRLNTQYF.

The table lists this clonotype with a count of one. A much bigger clone sits one base away, suggesting this may be a read error. The V call is TRBV7-9, the J call TRBJ1-2, with D possibly being TRBD1 (5 bases). V was shortened by 8 bases and J by 4 bases, with 17 bases between the two germline ends. The CDR3 extends over 14 amino acids. Germline V gives CDR1 SEHNR, CDR2 FQNEAQ (reference sequence). The CDR3 DNA is TGTGCCAGCGCAACTTACCGGGGGAGCTATGGCTACACCTTC. This gives the protein CASATYRGSYGYTF.

A remark on this clonotype: Possible read error: a much larger clone is one base away. V and J are TRBV7-2 and TRBJ2-7; no reliable D call. Germline lookup yields CDR1 SGHTA and CDR2 FQGNSA. V lost 5 bases, J lost 5 bases, and 16 bases lay in between. The CDR3 runs 14 residues. CDR3 nucleotides: TGTGCCAGCAGCCGAACGATACAAGGCCACGAGCAGTACTTC. It encodes CASSRTIQGHEQYF. Filled out from reference TRBV7-2 and TRBJ2-7, the complete variable domain reads GAGVSQSPSNKVTEKGKDVELRCDPISGHTALYWYRQSLGQGLEFLIYFQGNSAPDKSGLPSDRFSAERTGGSVSTLTIQRTQQEDSAVYLCASSRTIQGHEQYFGPGTRLTVT.

In this sample, this clonotype turned up many times. The chain is built from TRBV5-1 and TRBJ1-2; 7 bases align to TRBD1. The CDR3 loop spans 13 amino acids. CDR1 SGHRS and CDR2 YFSETQ come from the germline V gene. The trim removed 0 bases at V and 8 bases at J, leaving 4 bases unmatched. The CDR3 is CASSLGQGEGYTF. The CDR3, as DNA: TGCGCCAGCAGCTTGGGACAGGGAGAGGGCTACACCTTC.

To note about this clonotype: A read error is possible here, since a much larger clone lies one base away. The V call is TRBV29-1, the J call TRBJ1-2, with 8 bases that match TRBD1. This CDR3 region has 15 residues. CDR1 and CDR2 (germline): SQVTM, ANQGSEA. CDR3: CSVEGVRTGNCGYTF. The CDR3 nucleotides read TGCAGCGTTGAAGGGGTGAGGACAGGGAACTGTGGCTACACCTTC.

This clonotype was counted at least ten times. The rearrangement uses TRBV7-2 and TRBJ2-7; D is ambiguous. The germline V gene has CDR1 SGHTA and CDR2 FQGNSA. The CDR3 is 15 residues long. Deletions cut 5 bases from V and 0 bases from J, with 14 bases between. The CDR3 sequence is CASSVGQSSSYEQYF. The CDR3 DNA sequence: TGTGCCAGCAGCGTCGGGCAATCGAGCTCCTACGAGCAGTACTTC.

This clonotype was counted only a few times. J is TRBJ1-2 and V is TRBV6-1; TRBD1 is a possible D gene (5 bases). CDR3 length: 14 residues. V was pared by 7 bases and J by 1 base, with 13 bases between. Germline CDR1 is MNHNS and CDR2 is SASEGT. CDR3 nucleotide sequence: TGTGCCAGCACTAAAGGGACGGTTAACTATGGCTACACCTTC. It translates to CASTKGTVNYGYTF.